Listed here are 23 T cell receptor beta chains from one sample, sequenced in a study of T cells in Graves' hyperthyroidism and ophthalmopathy (dated 2019 in TCRdb). The library was generated by multiplex PCR. The sequencer listed for this sample is Illumina HiSeq 2000. TCR beta CDR3 regions were amplified from RNA transcripts. The TCR CDR3 was subjected to a first round of RT-PCR using the HTBI primer set and the Qiagen OneStep RT-PCR kit. TCRdb reprocessing: public reads trimmed at Q25 with fastp, clones called with MiXCR, in-frame beta chains kept. Rows with one shared CDR3 protein collapse into an entry with the most common genes and DNA. This sample gives around 450,000 distinct CDR3 sequences in total; about 13% of them show up just once. The top ten clones comprise about 5% of the sample. The source material was blood. The receptors come from a woman aged 18-29 years with Graves' hyperthyroidism.

The V call is TRBV25-1, the J call TRBJ1-6; TRBD1 matches at 9 bases. The J segment lost 4 bases and the V segment lost 6 bases, leaving 1 base of the junction unmatched. This CDR3 region has 14 residues. Germline lookup yields CDR1 MGHDK and CDR2 SYGVNS. The CDR3 loop is CASRQGAYNSPLHF. The DNA for the CDR3 is TGTGCCAGCAGACAGGGGGCATATAATTCACCCCTCCACTTT. Based on the CDR3 plus reference TRBV25-1 and TRBJ1-6, the full variable domain is EADIYQTPRYLVIGTGKKITLECSQTMGHDKMYWYQQDPGMELHLIHYSYGVNSTEKGDLSSESTVSRIRTEHFPLTLESARPSHTSQYLCASRQGAYNSPLHFGNGTRLTVT.

This clonotype was counted many times. The chain has TRBV3-1 and TRBJ2-3; TRBD2 matches at 10 bases. V lost 2 bases to trimming and J lost 1 base; unmatched junction nucleotides: 3. Looked up from germline, CDR1 is LGHDT and CDR2 is YNNKEL (reference sequence). CDR3 size: 16 residues. The CDR3 DNA sequence: TGTGCCAGCAGCCAAAACCTAGCGGGAGGCACAGATACGCAGTATTTT. Translating it yields CASSQNLAGGTDTQYF.

This clonotype was picked up a small number of times. V and J are TRBV18 and TRBJ2-7; TRBD1 matches 12 bases. The CDR3 runs to 16 residues. Losses at the gene ends were 3 bases for V and 5 bases for J; bases not matched to a gene: 8. Germline assignment: CDR1 KGHSH and CDR2 LQKENI. CDR3 nucleotide sequence: TGTGCCAGCTCACCGGGTGTCGGGACAGGGGGCAACGAGCAGTACTTC. It translates to CASSPGVGTGGNEQYF.

J is TRBJ2-1 and V is TRBV4-3, with D possibly matching TRBD2 (6 bases). Per germline, CDR1 LGHNA and CDR2 YSLEER. V lost 0 bases to trimming and J lost 9 bases, with 21 bases between them. The CDR3 has 17 amino acids. The chain's CDR3 is CASSQEGWGLASGEQFF. The CDR3, as DNA: TGCGCCAGCAGCCAAGAAGGGTGGGGTCTAGCGTCCGGTGAGCAGTTCTTC.

This clonotype has at least ten counts. The CDR3 region has the DNA TGTGCCAGCAGTGGAGCCGGGACAGCTAATCGACAGTATTTT. This gives the protein CASSGAGTANRQYF. The J gene is TRBJ2-3, the V gene TRBV28, with 7 nucleotides matching TRBD1. V lost 5 bases and J lost 12; bases outside the gene matches: 14. Germline-derived CDR1 and CDR2 are MDHEN and SYDVKM. The CDR3 is made up of 14 amino acids.

Ten or more counts support this clonotype. V gene TRBV6-1 combines with J gene TRBJ2-3, with 8 nucleotides matching TRBD2. The CDR3 is 16 residues long. Germline V gene lookup returns CDR1 MNHNS and CDR2 SASEGT. V was clipped by 7 bases and J by 4 bases; unmatched bases: 13. CDR3 sequence reads: CASTGLERGFPDTQYF. CDR3 nucleotide sequence: TGTGCCAGCACCGGGTTGGAGCGGGGGTTCCCAGATACGCAGTATTTT.

In this sample, this clonotype turned up many times. The genes are TRBV29-1 and TRBJ2-5; D is possibly TRBD1 (6 bases). V was clipped by 4 bases and J by 4 bases, with 13 bases between them. CDR1 and CDR2 from the germline V gene are SQVTM and ANQGSEA. The CDR3 spans 13 residues. CDR3 sequence: CSVVQGRRETQYF. DNA for the CDR3: TGCAGCGTTGTTCAGGGGCGGCGAGAGACCCAGTACTTC.

This clonotype was seen a handful of times. The chain is built from TRBV9 and TRBJ2-5; D might be TRBD1 (5 bases). V shed 0 bases and J shed 5 bases, with 14 bases lying between them. The CDR3 contains 15 residues. Germline V gene lookup returns CDR1 SGDLS and CDR2 YYNGEE. CDR3 residues: CASSVAGQGMETQYF. The CDR3 DNA is TGTGCCAGCAGCGTAGCAGGGCAGGGCATGGAGACCCAGTACTTC.

At least ten counts were recorded for this clonotype. The CDR3 sequence: CASSYWGSSGNEQFF. CDR3 DNA sequence: TGTGCCAGCAGTTACTGGGGGAGCTCGGGGAATGAGCAGTTCTTC. The chain recombines TRBV6-2 or TRBV6-3 with TRBJ2-1, with D perhaps being TRBD1 or TRBD2 (5 bases each). Germline V gene sequence: CDR1 MNHEY, CDR2 SVGEGT. The germline V and J ends were trimmed by 1 base and 7 bases, with 14 bases remaining between them. This CDR3 has 15 residues.

This clonotype was recorded many times. This chain links TRBV28 with TRBJ2-7, with unresolved D. The CDR3 is 12 amino acids. The V end lost 2 bases, the J end lost 7 bases, and 9 bases lay between the germline ends. The germline CDR1 and CDR2 sequences are MDHEN and SYDVKM. CDR3 residues: CASSLNGREQYF. The CDR3 region has the DNA TGTGCCAGCAGTTTAAATGGCCGGGAGCAGTACTTC.

The rearrangement links TRBV25-1 to TRBJ2-7; D possibly corresponds to TRBD1 (6 bases). This CDR3 region has 14 residues. The germline V gene encodes CDR1 MGHDK and CDR2 SYGVNS. V was cut by 2 bases and J by 4 bases, with 12 bases left in between. The CDR3 sequence: CASSETGIRYEQYF. The CDR3 coding sequence is TGTGCCAGCAGTGAAACAGGGATAAGGTACGAGCAGTACTTC.

This clonotype was observed at least ten times. The chain combines TRBV20-1 with TRBJ1-1; D is unresolved. The CDR3 contains 14 residues. The V gene lost 3 bases and the J gene lost 0 bases, with 11 bases spanning the gap. Germline lookup yields CDR1 DFQATT and CDR2 SNEGSKA (reference sequence). Here the CDR3 reads CSASRKRLNTEAFF. The CDR3 coding sequence is TGCAGTGCTAGTCGTAAAAGGTTGAACACTGAAGCTTTCTTT.

This clonotype was counted at least ten times. This chain uses TRBV18 with TRBJ1-1, with TRBD1 matching over 11 bases. This CDR3 contains 15 residues. With 3 bases clipped from V and 5 bases from J, the junction kept 5 bases outside the gene matches. The V gene's germline CDR1 is KGHSH and CDR2 LQKENI. CDR3 sequence: CASSPGQGAGTEAFF. Written as DNA, the CDR3 is TGTGCCAGCTCACCCGGACAGGGGGCAGGTACTGAAGCTTTCTTT.

This clonotype was seen at least ten times. The chain has TRBV6-5 and TRBJ2-5, with 13 bases aligning to TRBD2. Germline V gene sequence: CDR1 MNHEY, CDR2 SVGAGI. The CDR3 consists of 18 residues. J was trimmed by 2 bases and V by 0 bases; bases with no gene match: 6. In DNA, the CDR3 is TGTGCCAGCAGTTACTCGAAACTAGCGGGAGGGATACAAGAGACCCAGTACTTC. It translates to CASSYSKLAGGIQETQYF.

The chain uses TRBV6-5 and TRBJ2-5, with D possibly matching TRBD2 (5 bases). Germline loops: CDR1 MNHEY, CDR2 SVGAGI. Trimming cost V 2 bases and J 2 bases, with 12 bases left between them. CDR3 length: 15 residues. CDR3 residues: CASSYGRGPQETQYF. The CDR3 DNA follows: TGTGCCAGCAGTTACGGGAGAGGCCCACAAGAGACCCAGTACTTC.

The table lists this clonotype with a few counts. In DNA form, the CDR3 reads TGTGCCTGGAGTGCCAGCGGGAGATCGCGTGGCTACACCTTC. It specifies CAWSASGRSRGYTF. V gene TRBV30 combines with J gene TRBJ1-2; D remains unclear. In germline, CDR1 is GTSNPN, CDR2 SVGIG (reference sequence). The V gene lost 1 base and the J gene lost 7 bases, with 16 bases spanning the gap. The CDR3 is made up of 14 amino acids.

This clonotype was seen ten or more times. The J gene is TRBJ1-1, the V gene TRBV20-1; D gene uncertain. Trimming shortened V by 0 bases and J by 4 bases, and 9 bases separated the two germline ends. The CDR3 is 13 residues long. CDR1 DFQATT and CDR2 SNEGSKA come from the germline V gene (reference sequence). This CDR3 is CSARDPRSTEAFF. The CDR3 bases are TGCAGTGCTAGAGATCCCAGGAGCACTGAAGCTTTCTTT.

This clonotype was detected many times. This rearrangement joins TRBV12-3 or TRBV12-4 to TRBJ2-5; 13 bases line up with TRBD2. V shed 5 bases, J shed 5 bases, and the junction held 8 bases outside the gene matches. The CDR3 spans 16 residues. The CDR3 sequence: CASSPTSGRPLETQYF. The CDR3, as DNA: TGTGCCAGCAGTCCGACTAGCGGGAGGCCATTGGAGACCCAGTACTTC.

V usage is TRBV4-1 and J usage is TRBJ2-1; 13 bases line up with TRBD2. The CDR3 is 16 residues long. V gave up 1 base and J gave up 9 bases; unmatched junction bases: 6. Germline V lookup: CDR1 MGHRA, CDR2 YSYEKL. The CDR3 sequence: CASSQGLAGGGFEQFF. CDR3 DNA sequence: TGCGCCAGCAGCCAAGGACTAGCGGGAGGAGGGTTTGAGCAGTTCTTC.

Regarding this clonotype: A much larger clone differs by one base, so this may be a read error. The CDR3 sequence: CASSYGTGGENEQYF. As DNA, the CDR3 is TGTGCCAGCAGTTACGGGACAGGGGGCGAAAACGAGCAGTACTTC. The chain joins TRBV6-9 to TRBJ2-7, with 12 bases identical to TRBD1. With V trimmed by 3 bases and J by 5 bases, 5 bases remained unmatched. This CDR3 is built from 15 residues. Germline assignment: CDR1 MNHGY and CDR2 SVAAGI.

This clonotype has ten or more counts. The V gene is TRBV7-9, the J gene TRBJ1-2, with 9 bases that match TRBD1. J lost 4 bases, V lost 5 bases, and 14 bases had no gene match. This CDR3 contains 17 residues. Germline CDR1 SEHNR, CDR2 FQNEAQ (reference sequence). The CDR3 is CASSQLPGTGSRYGYTF. CDR3 coding DNA: TGTGCCAGCAGCCAGCTGCCCGGGACAGGGAGTCGCTATGGCTACACCTTC.

In its sample, this clonotype was seen many times. This sequence joins TRBV7-8 and TRBJ1-2, with D unclear. Germline CDR1 SGHVS, CDR2 FQNEAQ. V was clipped by 3 bases and J by 4 bases, with 12 bases between them. This CDR3 spans 14 amino acids. CDR3 coding DNA: TGTGCCAGCAGCTTGGGCGGTTGGAGCTATGGCTACACCTTC. Translated, it gives CASSLGGWSYGYTF. The full variable domain, with the rest looked up from reference TRBV7-8 and TRBJ1-2, is GAGVSQSPRYKVAKRGQDVALRCDPISGHVSLFWYQQALGQGPEFLTYFQNEAQLDKSGLPSDRFFAERPEGSVSTLKIQRTQQEDSAVYLCASSLGGWSYGYTFGSGTRLTVV.

This clonotype was seen repeatedly, ten times or more. The CDR3 reads CASSLRTGGNSYEQYF. DNA of the CDR3: TGTGCCAGCAGCTTAAGGACAGGGGGAAACTCCTACGAGCAGTACTTC. The rearrangement links TRBV11-2 to TRBJ2-7, with TRBD1 matching over 10 bases. Unmatched junction bases numbered 4, after V lost 2 bases and J lost 0 bases. There are 16 residues in the CDR3. The germline V gene has CDR1 SGHAT and CDR2 FQNNGV.